This T cell receptor (beta chain) came from a study of T cell responses to AZD1222 COVID-19 vaccine (dated by TCRdb to about 2021). Study-level background: TCR sequencing was performed for over 230 trial participants, of whom around 200 were given two doses of AZD1222 and around 25 were given two doses of MenACWY control vaccine. Trial participants were enrolled into age subgroups of 18-55, 56-69 and 70-plus years, which contained about 150, 27 and 61 TCR-sequenced participants, respectively. Results and caveats for the whole study, not just this receptor: In the small 56-69-year group, the increase in depth fell short of significance, most likely because of low power. Spike-specific TCR breadth and depth rose significantly after two AZD1222 doses compared with day 0 and with MenACWY recipients. Conclusions about previously exposed vaccinees are limited, since just five or six AZD1222 recipients were seropositive for SARS-CoV-2 at baseline. No day 14 peak-response samples were available, so repertoires were characterized only after the peak T cell response. Participants were mostly white British and included more females than males, and it was suggested by the authors that clonal diversity may have been underestimated. The whole spike protein was spanned by vaccine-associated CD4 TCRs, and dominant responses were seen in regions 160-218 and 743-854. Reportedly, close to half of the unique spike-specific TCRs recognized epitopes lying outside the regions that are mutated in the B.1.351 and B.1.1.7 variants.

This clone has more than one count but fewer than ten. The antigen this receptor binds is unknown. Base qualities are not at hand, and no much larger clone is one base apart. What this sample's time point label stands for: about 28 days (+/-7) after the second vaccine dose. Because spike-specific TCR depth and breadth did not differ between the two schedules, AZD1222 recipients who got a second dose at roughly 4 weeks were pooled with those who got a second dose at roughly 12 weeks. Vaccinee samples came from UK trials COV001 and COV002, including a single-blind randomized controlled phase 2/3 trial of AZD1222 (ChAdOx1 nCoV-19) in healthy adults. For TCRbeta chain sequencing, PBMC samples were collected from trial participants at day 0 and at day 28 after the second dose. The CDR3 regions of human TCRbeta chains were analyzed by immunosequencing. From the authors' description of their analysis: TCRs in the repertoires were compared against a reference library of SARS-CoV-2-specific TCRs that had been generated with the MIRA antigen-specificity platform. Breadth was defined as the fraction of unique TCRs that were SARS-CoV-2-associated. Depth was defined as the fraction of total T cells that were SARS-CoV-2-associated. Using the MIRA data, every spike-specific TCR was mapped to the spike region that the TCR reacted to and assigned to either a CD4 or a CD8 class. Log10-transformed breadth and depth values were compared by one-way ANOVA with Sidak's multiple comparisons tests. TCRdb obtained this table from immuneACCESS and retained in-frame rearrangements with V and J assigned. These tables miss some clones; where compared with another copy, unresolved V genes account for less than half of the shortfall, and the remainder is unexplained. Clonal size and the V and J genes are those of that table, whereas D and trimming came from the DNA. This sample comprises about 160,000 clones, approximately 92% of them detected only once. About 3.6% of the sample rests with the top ten.

The TCR originated in an adult who received the AZD1222 COVID-19 vaccine. Sequenced here: peripheral blood, sampled 28 days after the second AZD1222 dose.

The base sequence is TGTGCCAGCAGCTTAGGGCCCAGGGACGGCTACACCTTC. Translated, this is CASSLGPRDGYTF. This receptor chain uses TRBV7-8 and TRBJ1-2; the D gene is possibly TRBD1, with 5 bases matching. CDR1 and CDR2 are read off the germline V gene as SGHVS and FQNEAQ. Inclusive of the bounding cysteine and phenylalanine, the CDR3 is 13 residues long. Only the CDR3 DNA is retained, 39 bases long and in frame from the first base. V is clipped by 1 base and J by 8 bases, and the sequence between their germline boundaries is 11 bases long. With the rest looked up from the reference TRBV7-8 and TRBJ1-2 genes rather than sequenced, the full variable domain is GAGVSQSPRYKVAKRGQDVALRCDPISGHVSLFWYQQALGQGPEFLTYFQNEAQLDKSGLPSDRFFAERPEGSVSTLKIQRTQQEDSAVYLCASSLGPRDGYTFGSGTRLTVV.